This T cell receptor beta chain was identified during a study of T cell repertoires in cytomegalovirus infection. Overall study context: The study used recently identified HLA-C-restricted and well-studied HLA-B-restricted CMV epitopes.

TCRdb used MiXCR to reprocess the reads, holding one entry per CDR3 protein. The sample contains approximately 340,000 distinct CDR3 sequences, 25% to 35% of which appear only once. The CDR3 extends over 16 amino acids. Trimming at V came to 3 bases and at J to 4 bases, leaving 10 bases not matched to a gene. Per the germline V gene, CDR1 is SGHVS and CDR2 is FNYEAQ. Points on this clonotype: The antigen is not known.

Study results and caveats: Predominance within the ex vivo response was attributable to HLA-C-restricted CMV-specific TCR beta clonotypes. Cumulative public TCR beta family frequency identified CMV carriers with the relevant HLA.

Material: cultured PBMCs, obtained from culture after CMV antigen stimulation. The clonotype originates from a human donor in good health (CMV status not recorded). Some clones in this sample may be carry-over from other donors' samples. The V call is TRBV7-6, the J call TRBJ2-5; TRBD1 agrees at 8 bases. CDR3 sequence reads: CASSFFRGRFVETQYF. CDR3 sequence (DNA): TGTGCCAGCAGCTTTTTCAGGGGGCGCTTTGTAGAGACCCAGTACTTC.